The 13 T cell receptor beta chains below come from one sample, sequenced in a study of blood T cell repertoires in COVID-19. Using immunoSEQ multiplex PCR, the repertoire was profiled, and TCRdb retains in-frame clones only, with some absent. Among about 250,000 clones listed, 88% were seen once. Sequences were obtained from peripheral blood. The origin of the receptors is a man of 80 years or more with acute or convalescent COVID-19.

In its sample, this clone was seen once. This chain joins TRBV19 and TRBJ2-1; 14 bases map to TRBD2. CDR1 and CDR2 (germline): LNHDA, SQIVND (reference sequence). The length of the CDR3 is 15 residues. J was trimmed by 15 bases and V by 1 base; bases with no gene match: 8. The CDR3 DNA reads TGTGCCAGTAGTATAGCTTTGGGACTAGCGGGAGAGGGGTTCTTC. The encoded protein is CASSIALGLAGEGFF.

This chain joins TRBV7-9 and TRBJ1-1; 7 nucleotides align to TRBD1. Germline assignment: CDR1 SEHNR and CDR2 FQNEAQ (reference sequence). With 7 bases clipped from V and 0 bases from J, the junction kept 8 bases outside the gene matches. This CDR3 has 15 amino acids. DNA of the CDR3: TGTGCCAGCACCCTAGGGACAGAATTGAACACTGAAGCTTTCTTT. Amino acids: CASTLGTELNTEAFF.

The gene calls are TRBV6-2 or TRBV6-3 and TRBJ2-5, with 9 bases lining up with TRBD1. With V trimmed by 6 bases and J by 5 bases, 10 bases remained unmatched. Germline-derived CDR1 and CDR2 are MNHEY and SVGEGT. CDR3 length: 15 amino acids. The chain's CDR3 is CASSARGQGRETQYF. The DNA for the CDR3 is TGTGCCAGCAGCGCCCGGGGACAGGGACGGGAGACCCAGTACTTC.

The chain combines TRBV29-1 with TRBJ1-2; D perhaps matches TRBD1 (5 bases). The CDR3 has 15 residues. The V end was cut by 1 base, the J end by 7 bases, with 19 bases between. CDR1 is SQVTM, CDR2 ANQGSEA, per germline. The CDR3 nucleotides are TGCAGCGTTGAAGTAATAGGGGCCCGCCATAGTGGCTACACCTTC. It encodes CSVEVIGARHSGYTF.

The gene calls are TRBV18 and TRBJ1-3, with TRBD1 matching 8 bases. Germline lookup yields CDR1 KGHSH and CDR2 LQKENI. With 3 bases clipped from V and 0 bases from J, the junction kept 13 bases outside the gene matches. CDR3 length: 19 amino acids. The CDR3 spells CASSPLGQGLDVSGNTIYF. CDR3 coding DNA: TGTGCCAGCTCACCCCTCGGACAGGGCCTTGATGTCTCTGGAAACACCATATATTTT.

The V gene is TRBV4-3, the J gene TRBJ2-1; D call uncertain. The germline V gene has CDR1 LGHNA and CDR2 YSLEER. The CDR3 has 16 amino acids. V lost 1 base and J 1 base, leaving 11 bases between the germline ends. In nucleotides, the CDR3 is TGCGCCAGCAGCCAAGTAGTGACTTCATCCTACAATGAGCAGTTCTTC. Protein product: CASSQVVTSSYNEQFF.

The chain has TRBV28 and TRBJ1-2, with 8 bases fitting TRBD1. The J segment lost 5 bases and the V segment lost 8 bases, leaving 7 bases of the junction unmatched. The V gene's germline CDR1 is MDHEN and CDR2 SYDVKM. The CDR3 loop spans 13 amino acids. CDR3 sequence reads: CASLQGAQYGYTF. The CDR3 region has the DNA TGTGCCAGCCTCCAGGGGGCGCAATATGGCTACACCTTC.

DNA for the CDR3: TGTGCCAGTAGTATTAGAGAAAAGGGGACAGATACGCAGTATTTT. Translating gives CASSIREKGTDTQYF. The chain couples TRBV19 to TRBJ2-3, with a weak D call TRBD1 (5 bases). The CDR3 loop spans 15 amino acids. CDR1 LNHDA and CDR2 SQIVND come from the germline V gene (reference sequence). V was shortened by 3 bases and J by 3 bases, with 13 bases between the two germline ends.

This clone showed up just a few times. CDR3 amino acids: CAISDRSNEQYF. CDR3 bases: TGTGCCATCAGTGACCGAAGCAACGAGCAGTACTTC. The chain has TRBV10-3 and TRBJ2-7, with D uncertain. The ends were cut back, 3 bases at V and 5 bases at J, with 8 bases in the middle. Per the germline V gene, CDR1 is ENHRY and CDR2 is SYGVKD. The CDR3 consists of 12 residues.

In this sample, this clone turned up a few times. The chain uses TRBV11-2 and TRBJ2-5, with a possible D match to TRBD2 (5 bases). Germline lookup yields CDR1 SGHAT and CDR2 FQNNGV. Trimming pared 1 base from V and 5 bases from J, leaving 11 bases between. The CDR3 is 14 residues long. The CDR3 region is CASSLGPSMETQYF. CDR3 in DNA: TGTGCCAGCAGCTTAGGGCCTAGCATGGAGACCCAGTACTTC.

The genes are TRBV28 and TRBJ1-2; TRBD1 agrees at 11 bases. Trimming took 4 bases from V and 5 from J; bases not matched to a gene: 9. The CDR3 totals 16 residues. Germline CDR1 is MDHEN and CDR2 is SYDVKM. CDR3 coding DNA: TGTGCCAGCAGTTCGCCCGGGACAGGGGGTCGATATGGCTACACCTTC. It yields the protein CASSSPGTGGRYGYTF.

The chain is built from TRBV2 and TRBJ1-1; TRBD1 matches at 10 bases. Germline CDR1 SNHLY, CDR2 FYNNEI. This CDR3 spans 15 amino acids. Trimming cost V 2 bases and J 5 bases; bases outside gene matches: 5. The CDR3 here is CASSELGTGVTEAFF. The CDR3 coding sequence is TGTGCCAGCAGTGAATTGGGGACAGGGGTTACTGAAGCTTTCTTT.

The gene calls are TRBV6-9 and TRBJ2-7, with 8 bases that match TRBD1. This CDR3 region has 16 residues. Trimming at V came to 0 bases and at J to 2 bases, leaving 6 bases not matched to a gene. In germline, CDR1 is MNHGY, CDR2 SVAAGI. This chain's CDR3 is CASSYSDRGTAYEQYF. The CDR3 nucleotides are TGTGCCAGCAGTTATTCCGACAGGGGAACCGCCTACGAGCAGTACTTC.